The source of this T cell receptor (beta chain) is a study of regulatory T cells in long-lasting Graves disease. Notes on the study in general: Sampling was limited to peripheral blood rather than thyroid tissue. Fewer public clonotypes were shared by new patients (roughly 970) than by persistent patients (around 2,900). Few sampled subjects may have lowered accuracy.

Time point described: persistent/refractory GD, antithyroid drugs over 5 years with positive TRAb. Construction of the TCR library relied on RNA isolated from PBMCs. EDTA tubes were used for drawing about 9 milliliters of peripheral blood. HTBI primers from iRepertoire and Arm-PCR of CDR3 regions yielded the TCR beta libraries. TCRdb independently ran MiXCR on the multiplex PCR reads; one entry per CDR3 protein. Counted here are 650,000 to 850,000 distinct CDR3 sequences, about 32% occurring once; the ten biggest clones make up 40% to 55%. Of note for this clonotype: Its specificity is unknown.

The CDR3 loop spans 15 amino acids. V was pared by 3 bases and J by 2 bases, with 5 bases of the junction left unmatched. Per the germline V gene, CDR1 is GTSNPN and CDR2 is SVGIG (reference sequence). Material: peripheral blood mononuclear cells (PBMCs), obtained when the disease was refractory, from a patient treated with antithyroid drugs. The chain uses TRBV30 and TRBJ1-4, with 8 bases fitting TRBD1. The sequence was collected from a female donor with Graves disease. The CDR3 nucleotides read TGTGCCTGGAGAGGCAGGGGGCTTACTAATGAAAAACTGTTTTTT. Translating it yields CAWRGRGLTNEKLFF.